This T cell receptor beta chain was sequenced for a study of T cells in Graves' hyperthyroidism and ophthalmopathy. Points from the study as a whole: Most expanded thyroid clonotypes above 0.001 also appeared in blood.

Across 18 months, stable Graves' hyperthyroidism was marked by no progression to ophthalmopathy. This clonotype was found a few times. Antigen: not known. TCR beta CDR3 region amplification was performed from RNA transcripts. First-round RT-PCR of the TCR CDR3 relied on the HTBI primer set. TCRdb redid the calling of the multiplex PCR reads with MiXCR, one entry per CDR3 protein. The repertoire holds some 600,000 distinct CDR3 sequences, around 45% seen once, with roughly 8.2% in the top ten. The TCR comes from a woman between 18 and 30 years old with Graves' hyperthyroidism. Specimen: peripheral blood or thyroid tissue (not recorded which).

The DNA of the CDR3 is TGTGCCAGCAGCGCGGGACTAGTCCGGGAGACCCAGTACTTC. Translation gives CASSAGLVRETQYF. The chain carries TRBV6-5 and TRBJ2-5, with 8 bases identical to TRBD2. The CDR3 covers 14 residues. Germline V lookup: CDR1 MNHEY, CDR2 SVGAGI. V shed 6 bases and J 5 bases; nucleotides not matched to a gene: 8.